These 27 T cell receptor beta chains originate from one sample sequenced in a study of PD-L1 blockade in urothelial cancer. Assay used: immunoSEQ multiplex PCR; TCRdb lists only in-frame clones, some missing. The sample shows 72,000 or so clones, approximately 86% of them seen only once. Specified time point: pretreatment peripheral blood. The source material was PBMCs, sampled around atezolizumab (anti-PD-L1) treatment. Receptor source: a man between 60 and 75 years old with urothelial cancer.

The chain couples TRBV10-2 to TRBJ2-7, with D tentatively TRBD2 (6 bases). There are 14 residues in the CDR3. Germline V CDR1 and CDR2: WSHSY, SAAADI. V was shortened by 8 bases and J by 4 bases, with 18 bases between the two germline ends. The CDR3 nucleotides are TGCGCCAGCGCCGGGGGTACTCCTAGTTACGAGCAGTACTTC. It is translated as CASAGGTPSYEQYF.

This clone has a handful of counts. The chain uses TRBV30 and TRBJ1-6; 9 positions match TRBD1. Looked up from germline, CDR1 is GTSNPN and CDR2 is SVGIG (reference sequence). Trimming removed 7 bases from V and 8 bases from J; junction bases left unmatched: 6. The CDR3 extends over 13 amino acids. CDR3 bases: TGTGCCTTAGCGGGACAGGGATATTCACCCCTCCACTTT. Protein: CALAGQGYSPLHF.

This clone appeared once. The chain has TRBV7-6 and TRBJ2-2; 13 nucleotides agree with TRBD2. The J segment lost 3 bases and the V segment lost 4 bases, leaving 8 bases of the junction unmatched. This CDR3 region has 18 residues. Germline V lookup: CDR1 SGHVS, CDR2 FNYEAQ. Here the CDR3 DNA reads TGTGCCAGCAGCTCGTCCGGGACTAGCGGGGATTACACCGGGGAGCTGTTTTTT. This encodes CASSSSGTSGDYTGELFF. The whole variable domain, remainder taken from reference TRBV7-6 and TRBJ2-2, is GAGVSQSPRYKVTKRGQDVALRCDPISGHVSLYWYRQALGQGPEFLTYFNYEAQQDKSGLPNDRFSAERPEGSISTLTIQRTEQRDSAMYRCASSSSGTSGDYTGELFFGEGSRLTVL.

This clone has only a few counts. The V gene is TRBV9, the J gene TRBJ1-2, with D unresolved. Trimming took 0 bases from V and 3 from J, leaving 12 bases between them. The CDR3 length is 15 residues. The germline gives CDR1 SGDLS, CDR2 YYNGEE. The CDR3 here is CASSVGGGPYYGYTF. The DNA for the CDR3 is TGTGCCAGCAGCGTAGGCGGCGGTCCGTACTATGGCTACACCTTC.

J is TRBJ2-3 and V is TRBV29-1, with 11 bases that match TRBD2. CDR3 length: 18 amino acids. V was pared by 3 bases and J by 3 bases, with 14 bases of the junction left unmatched. The germline V gene encodes CDR1 SQVTM and CDR2 ANQGSEA. CDR3 in amino acids: CSVEDRGLAGGMTDTQYF. The CDR3 region has the DNA TGCAGCGTTGAGGACAGGGGTCTAGCGGGGGGAATGACAGATACGCAGTATTTT.

The V gene is TRBV12-5, the J gene TRBJ2-1; TRBD2 matches at 12 bases. Germline loops: CDR1 LGHNT, CDR2 FRNRAP. The CDR3 consists of 17 residues. V shed 1 base and J 7 bases; nucleotides not matched to a gene: 8. The CDR3 sequence is CASGLALTSGGINEQFF. CDR3 nucleotide sequence: TGTGCTAGTGGTTTGGCCCTGACTAGCGGGGGAATTAATGAGCAGTTCTTC.

This clone was recorded only once. CDR3 sequence reads: CASSVDHGRDEKLFF. In nucleotides, the CDR3 is TGTGCCAGCAGCGTAGATCACGGGCGGGATGAAAAACTGTTTTTT. The chain employs TRBV9 and TRBJ1-4, with no clear D. CDR1 and CDR2 (germline): SGDLS, YYNGEE. V was cut by 0 bases and J by 6 bases, with 12 bases left in between. The CDR3 runs to 15 residues.

The V gene is TRBV25-1, the J gene TRBJ1-5; 9 bases map to TRBD1. V shed 6 bases, J shed 5 bases, and the junction held 8 bases outside the gene matches. Per germline, CDR1 MGHDK and CDR2 SYGVNS. This CDR3 is 15 amino acids long. CDR3 nucleotide sequence: TGTGCCAGCAGGGCTTCCGGGACAGGGTATCAGCCCCAGCATTTT. Amino acids: CASRASGTGYQPQHF.

This clone was observed a single time. The rearrangement joins TRBV13 to TRBJ2-7; D is unresolved. V gave up 5 bases and J gave up 2 bases, with 10 bases separating them. The CDR3 covers 13 residues. The germline V gene encodes CDR1 PRHDT and CDR2 FYEKMQ (reference sequence). CDR3 DNA sequence: TGTGCCAGCAGCATCACAGCAGCCTACGAGCAGTACTTC. This codes for CASSITAAYEQYF.

V gene TRBV30 combines with J gene TRBJ2-7; D may be TRBD2 (5 bases). Looked up from germline, CDR1 is GTSNPN and CDR2 is SVGIG (reference sequence). CDR3 size: 15 residues. Trimming pared 0 bases from V and 6 bases from J, leaving 18 bases between. CDR3 sequence reads: CAWSVPTRARGEQYF. The DNA for the CDR3 is TGTGCCTGGAGTGTCCCGACCCGCGCCCGGGGCGAGCAGTACTTC.

The genes are TRBV4-2 and TRBJ1-4, with D possibly TRBD1 on 6 matching bases. Germline loops: CDR1 LGHNA, CDR2 YNFKEQ. This CDR3 contains 17 residues. Between the trimmed V and J ends, which lost 1 base and 0 bases, there was a span of 12 bases. The CDR3 is CASSQGVGQSTNEKLFF. The DNA of the CDR3 is TGTGCCAGCAGCCAAGGCGTTGGACAGTCAACTAATGAAAAACTGTTTTTT.

V usage is TRBV4-1 and J usage is TRBJ2-3; 7 positions agree with TRBD2. Germline CDR1 and CDR2: MGHRA and YSYEKL. The CDR3 runs 15 residues. Losses at the gene ends were 6 bases for V and 2 bases for J; bases not matched to a gene: 8. CDR3 DNA sequence: TGCGCCAGCAGACGAGGAGCGGGGAACACAGATACGCAGTATTTT. Translated, it gives CASRRGAGNTDTQYF.

This clone has a single count. This chain links TRBV5-4 with TRBJ2-3, with 8 bases that match TRBD2. In germline, CDR1 is SGHNT, CDR2 YYREEE (reference sequence). Germline trimming cut 0 bases from V and 3 bases from J; bases unmatched to any gene: 6. CDR3 length equals 16 residues. Here the CDR3 reads CASSLEGTRRTDTQYF. The CDR3 region has the DNA TGTGCCAGCAGCTTGGAAGGGACTAGAAGAACAGATACGCAGTATTTT.

As to this clone: Additional DNA sequences in this sample encode the identical CDR3. The chain carries TRBV5-1 and TRBJ2-5; 15 bases match TRBD2. The CDR3 has 17 amino acids. Germline loops: CDR1 SGHRS, CDR2 YFSETQ. The ends lost 4 bases at V and 1 base at J; junction bases unmatched: 5. The CDR3 region is CASSPGLAGGPQETQYF. In DNA form, the CDR3 reads TGCGCCAGCAGCCCAGGACTAGCGGGGGGGCCCCAAGAGACCCAGTACTTC.

The V gene is TRBV9, the J gene TRBJ2-7; D uncertain. The CDR3 covers 15 residues. V was clipped by 1 base and J by 0 bases, with 11 bases between them. CDR1 and CDR2 from the germline V gene are SGDLS and YYNGEE. The CDR3 loop reads CASSVRPGGSYEQYF. DNA of the CDR3: TGTGCCAGCAGCGTAAGGCCCGGCGGCTCCTACGAGCAGTACTTC.

The V and J genes are TRBV18 and TRBJ2-5; TRBD1 agrees at 7 bases. Germline V gene lookup returns CDR1 KGHSH and CDR2 LQKENI. V was clipped by 0 bases and J by 4 bases; unmatched bases: 11. CDR3 length: 17 amino acids. The DNA for the CDR3 is TGTGCCAGCTCACCACCGGTTAAGACAGGGTTTCGAGAGACCCAGTACTTC. It codes for CASSPPVKTGFRETQYF.

This clone was seen a handful of times. This chain uses TRBV7-2 with TRBJ1-1, with a weak D call TRBD1 (6 bases). This CDR3 contains 15 residues. Germline CDR1 and CDR2: SGHTA and FQGNSA. Trimming pared 6 bases from V and 4 bases from J, leaving 18 bases between. The CDR3, as DNA: TGTGCCAGCAGGGCCAGGGGTACGGTTGGCACTGAAGCTTTCTTT. Encoded protein: CASRARGTVGTEAFF. The full variable domain, in which reference TRBV7-2 and TRBJ1-1 provide the parts outside the CDR3, is GAGVSQSPSNKVTEKGKDVELRCDPISGHTALYWYRQSLGQGLEFLIYFQGNSAPDKSGLPSDRFSAERTGGSVSTLTIQRTQQEDSAVYLCASRARGTVGTEAFFGQGTRLTVV.

J is TRBJ1-3 and V is TRBV19; possible D gene TRBD1, 5 bases. CDR3 length: 14 amino acids. Germline V lookup: CDR1 LNHDA, CDR2 SQIVND (reference sequence). Trimming took off 6 bases at V and 2 bases at J, with 11 bases between the two ends. CDR3 protein: CASRRGDAGNTIYF. CDR3 sequence (DNA): TGTGCCAGTAGGCGGGGGGACGCTGGAAACACCATATATTTT.

This chain joins TRBV10-1 and TRBJ2-7; 11 nucleotides agree with TRBD1. Unmatched junction bases numbered 2, after V lost 2 bases and J lost 2 bases. The germline CDR1 and CDR2 sequences are WNHNN and SYGVQD (reference sequence). This CDR3 spans 15 amino acids. The CDR3 is CASSEGQGATYEQYF. The CDR3 nucleotides are TGCGCCAGCAGTGAGGGACAGGGGGCTACCTACGAGCAGTACTTC.

This chain joins TRBV19 and TRBJ1-5, with D hard to call. Trimming cost V 7 bases and J 6 bases, with 22 bases left between them. Germline lookup yields CDR1 LNHDA and CDR2 SQIVND (reference sequence). The CDR3 has 16 amino acids. The CDR3 DNA reads TGTGCCAGTATGCCCAATGCACGGGGAATCGTTCAGCCCCAGCATTTT. As protein: CASMPNARGIVQPQHF.

The gene calls are TRBV30 and TRBJ1-2, with D unresolved. The CDR3 is 14 residues long. Trimming cost V 4 bases and J 4 bases, with 16 bases left between them. CDR1 GTSNPN and CDR2 SVGIG come from the germline V gene (reference sequence). CDR3 nucleotide sequence: TGTGCCTGGACCTACAACGCGGGGATCTATGGCTACACCTTC. It encodes CAWTYNAGIYGYTF.

The V gene is TRBV11-2, the J gene TRBJ2-1; 9 positions agree with TRBD2. With V trimmed by 3 bases and J by 8 bases, 8 bases remained unmatched. CDR3 size: 15 residues. Germline assignment: CDR1 SGHAT and CDR2 FQNNGV. CDR3 protein: CASSFLSGGFDEQFF. The CDR3 DNA sequence: TGTGCCAGCAGCTTTCTAAGCGGGGGGTTCGATGAGCAGTTCTTC.

This sequence joins TRBV9 and TRBJ2-1; a weak D match, TRBD1 (6 bases). Germline V gene sequence: CDR1 SGDLS, CDR2 YYNGEE. CDR3 length: 14 amino acids. Trimming cost V 4 bases and J 4 bases, with 12 bases left between them. The DNA of the CDR3 is TGTGCCAGCAGCACACGGACAGAATACAATGAGCAGTTCTTC. Translation: CASSTRTEYNEQFF.

The chain carries TRBV30 and TRBJ2-1, with 11 bases fitting TRBD2. This CDR3 spans 15 amino acids. Germline lookup yields CDR1 GTSNPN and CDR2 SVGIG (reference sequence). J was trimmed by 7 bases and V by 5 bases; bases with no gene match: 10. CDR3 sequence: CAWDWGLAGGNEQFF. CDR3 bases: TGTGCCTGGGACTGGGGCCTAGCGGGAGGAAATGAGCAGTTCTTC.

The chain uses TRBV30 and TRBJ2-1; 9 bases agree with TRBD1. Germline V gene data show CDR1 as GTSNPN and CDR2 as SVGIG (reference sequence). The CDR3 runs to 15 residues. V dropped 4 bases and J dropped 6; count of bases not matched to a gene: 10. The CDR3 DNA follows: TGTGCCTGGAACCGACCGGGACAGGGAGCCAATGAGCAGTTCTTC. This gives the protein CAWNRPGQGANEQFF.

This clone was counted a few times. The chain employs TRBV7-3 and TRBJ1-2; tentatively, D is TRBD1 (6 bases). V lost 2 bases and J 1 base, leaving 17 bases between the germline ends. The CDR3 length is 17 residues. Germline-derived CDR1 and CDR2 are SGHTA and FQGTGA. As DNA, the CDR3 is TGTGCCAGCAGCTTAGATGAGCTGGGGGCCTATAACTATGGCTACACCTTC. Translation gives CASSLDELGAYNYGYTF.

This chain uses TRBV5-8 with TRBJ2-1; TRBD2 is a possible D gene (6 bases). V shed 6 bases and J shed 7 bases, with 17 bases lying between them. CDR3 size: 14 residues. The V gene's germline CDR1 is SGHTS and CDR2 YDEGEE. The CDR3 DNA sequence: TGTGCCAGCACCCGCTGGCGTGGGGGGAATGAGCAGTTCTTC. It is translated as CASTRWRGGNEQFF.